This T cell receptor (beta chain) was found in a study of molecular identifiers for immune sequencing clone quantification. Previously published methods and listed TCR primers were used for the bulk TCR libraries. TCRdb re-called the PCR reads with MiXCR, one entry per CDR3 protein. The table includes some 59,000 distinct CDR3 sequences, 20% to 25% detected once. Study-level points and caveats: Highly expanded clone sizes could be underestimated by identical TCR molecules that share a barcode. Some 970,000 naive cells reportedly did not prevent detection of spiked Jurkat TCR RNA from one cell.

In regard to this clonotype: Its antigen remains unidentified.

The sequence was collected from a human donor in good health. Some libraries in this study had Jurkat cell RNA spiked in. Sequenced sample: naive CD8+ T cells from blood, with Jurkat cell RNA spiked in. The subset is: FACS-sorted CD8+CD4-CCR7+CD45RA+ naive T cells.

CDR3 sequence (DNA): TGTGCCAGCAGTTTGTCGGGGTTCGAGCAGTACTTC. Translated, it gives CASSLSGFEQYF. The chain is built from TRBV27 and TRBJ2-7; D is perhaps TRBD2 (5 bases). Trimming took 3 bases from V and 6 from J, leaving 9 bases between them. This CDR3 is 12 amino acids long. Germline-derived CDR1 and CDR2 are MNHEY and SMNVEV (reference sequence).